The 26 T cell receptor beta chains reported below all come from one sample, sequenced in a study of cytomegalovirus exposure and HLA in healthy donors. Primers: 60 Vbeta forward and 13 Jbeta reverse. The method was immunoSEQ multiplex PCR; TCRdb's version includes in-frame clones alone and lacks a portion of them. The data contain approximately 240,000 clones, around 80% of them singletons. The sequenced sample was PBMCs. The source is a woman between 40 and 55 years old in good health and CMV-seronegative.

The chain has TRBV10-3 and TRBJ1-5; tentatively, D is TRBD1 (5 bases). Trimming stripped 8 bases from V and 2 bases from J, with 10 bases between. CDR1 and CDR2 (germline): ENHRY, SYGVKD. The CDR3 covers 13 residues. The CDR3 nucleotides are TGTGCCATCCGGGGAGGGGGCAATCAGCCCCAGCATTTT. This sequence encodes CAIRGGGNQPQHF.

This sequence joins TRBV7-2 and TRBJ2-1; 13 nucleotides agree with TRBD2. The CDR3 spans 15 residues. With 5 bases clipped from V and 12 bases from J, the junction kept 10 bases outside the gene matches. Per germline, CDR1 SGHTA and CDR2 FQGNSA. The CDR3 coding sequence is TGTGCCAGCAGCCTGGGACTAGCGGGAACTCGAGGGCAGTTCTTC. As protein: CASSLGLAGTRGQFF.

V and J are TRBV7-2 and TRBJ2-2; D remains ambiguous. V gave up 5 bases and J gave up 6 bases, with 10 bases separating them. CDR3 length: 13 amino acids. Per the germline V gene, CDR1 is SGHTA and CDR2 is FQGNSA. CDR3 nucleotide sequence: TGTGCCAGCAGCCAGATCGAGGCCGGGGAGCTGTTTTTT. Its protein product is CASSQIEAGELFF.

The J gene is TRBJ1-2, the V gene TRBV18; TRBD1 matches 9 bases. V trimming: 5 bases; J trimming: 5 bases; junction bases outside the gene matches: 6. CDR3 length: 14 residues. CDR1 and CDR2 (germline): KGHSH, LQKENI. This chain's CDR3 is CASSSQGAPYGYTF. CDR3 nucleotides: TGTGCCAGCTCATCACAGGGGGCGCCTTATGGCTACACCTTC. The full variable domain, rest sourced from reference TRBV18 and TRBJ1-2, is NAGVMQNPRHLVRRRGQEARLRCSPMKGHSHVYWYRQLPEEGLKFMVYLQKENIIDESGMPKERFSAEFPKEGPSILRIQQVVRGDSAAYFCASSSQGAPYGYTFGSGTRLTVV.

The J gene is TRBJ1-1, the V gene TRBV30; 7 nucleotides align to TRBD1. There are 12 residues in the CDR3. V was clipped by 2 bases and J by 8 bases; unmatched bases: 5. Germline V lookup: CDR1 GTSNPN, CDR2 SVGIG (reference sequence). CDR3 loop: CAWSILTGEAFF. CDR3 coding DNA: TGTGCCTGGAGTATCTTGACAGGGGAAGCTTTCTTT. Full variable domain (remainder filled in from reference TRBV30 and TRBJ1-1): SQTIHQWPATLVQPVGSPLSLECTVEGTSNPNLYWYRQAAGRGLQLLFYSVGIGQISSEVPQNLSASRPQDRQFILSSKKLLLSDSGFYLCAWSILTGEAFFGQGTRLTVV.

This clone came up a few times. The CDR3 DNA sequence: TGCGCCAGCAGCCAAGATTGGGACAGGGCCTACGAGCAGTACTTC. The encoded protein is CASSQDWDRAYEQYF. The chain has TRBV4-1 and TRBJ2-7; 9 bases fit TRBD1. J lost 2 bases, V lost 0 bases, and 2 bases had no gene match. The CDR3 has 15 residues. CDR1 and CDR2 from the germline V gene are MGHRA and YSYEKL.

V and J are TRBV2 and TRBJ2-1; maybe TRBD2 (7 bases). The V gene lost 10 bases and the J gene lost 1 base, with 14 bases spanning the gap. This CDR3 spans 14 amino acids. Germline CDR1 SNHLY, CDR2 FYNNEI. The CDR3 loop is CATMRGPSYNEQFF. CDR3 nucleotides: TGTGCCACCATGCGGGGGCCTTCCTACAATGAGCAGTTCTTC.

The chain carries TRBV25-1 and TRBJ1-4; D remains ambiguous. Germline values: CDR1 MGHDK, CDR2 SYGVNS. The V and J ends lost 2 bases and 8 bases respectively, with 12 bases between them. The CDR3 is 14 residues long. CDR3 nucleotide sequence: TGTGCCAGCAGTGAACTCGGTGGAGGCGAAAAACTGTTTTTT. It is translated as CASSELGGGEKLFF.

The chain is built from TRBV7-6 and TRBJ2-7; a possible D gene is TRBD1 (6 bases). The CDR3 has 13 amino acids. Germline V gene data show CDR1 as SGHVS and CDR2 as FNYEAQ. V lost 5 bases, J lost 3 bases, and 11 bases lay in between. CDR3 sequence: CASSAEQGYEQYF. Here the CDR3 DNA reads TGTGCCAGCAGCGCCGAACAGGGCTACGAGCAGTACTTC.

The J gene is TRBJ2-3, the V gene TRBV5-4; D is unclear. CDR3 length equals 14 residues. CDR1 is SGHNT, CDR2 YYREEE, per germline (reference sequence). Trimming took off 0 bases at V and 3 bases at J, with 8 bases between the two ends. CDR3 residues: CASSLDVETDTQYF. The CDR3 nucleotides are TGTGCCAGCAGCTTGGATGTTGAGACAGATACGCAGTATTTT.

V is TRBV30 and J is TRBJ1-3, with D possibly being TRBD1 (6 bases). Deletions cut 3 bases from V and 3 bases from J, with 12 bases between. The CDR3 covers 14 residues. The germline gives CDR1 GTSNPN, CDR2 SVGIG (reference sequence). The chain's CDR3 is CAWRRGQLGNTIYF. In nucleotides, the CDR3 is TGTGCCTGGAGACGCGGACAGCTTGGAAACACCATATATTTT. Using reference TRBV30 and TRBJ1-3 for the parts outside the CDR3, the full variable domain is SQTIHQWPATLVQPVGSPLSLECTVEGTSNPNLYWYRQAAGRGLQLLFYSVGIGQISSEVPQNLSASRPQDRQFILSSKKLLLSDSGFYLCAWRRGQLGNTIYFGEGSWLTVV.

V is TRBV5-1 and J is TRBJ2-5; no clear D. CDR3 size: 13 residues. V was cut by 0 bases and J by 4 bases, with 7 bases left in between. Looked up from germline, CDR1 is SGHRS and CDR2 is YFSETQ. CDR3 sequence reads: CASSLAPRETQYF. The CDR3 DNA is TGCGCCAGCAGCTTGGCCCCCCGAGAGACCCAGTACTTC. The variable domain in full, completed from reference TRBV5-1 and TRBJ2-5, reads KAGVTQTPRYLIKTRGQQVTLSCSPISGHRSVSWYQQTPGQGLQFLFEYFSETQRNKGNFPGRFSGRQFSNSRSEMNVSTLELGDSALYLCASSLAPRETQYFGPGTRLLVL.

J is TRBJ1-1 and V is TRBV11-2, with 7 bases aligning to TRBD1. The V segment lost 2 bases and the J segment 5 bases; nucleotides outside the gene matches: 11. This CDR3 region has 16 residues. Germline V lookup: CDR1 SGHAT, CDR2 FQNNGV. The CDR3 DNA sequence: TGTGCCAGCAGCTTAAGGCCTACAGGGGATGGGACTGAAGCTTTCTTT. Protein product: CASSLRPTGDGTEAFF.

V is TRBV4-2 and J is TRBJ1-1, with D unresolved. This CDR3 has 15 amino acids. CDR1 LGHNA and CDR2 YNFKEQ come from the germline V gene. The V and J ends lost 3 bases and 6 bases respectively, with 17 bases between them. For the CDR3, the DNA is TGTGCCAGCAGCCAGTCGGTCACGCTTTTCTCTGAAGCTTTCTTT. Amino acid sequence: CASSQSVTLFSEAFF.

J is TRBJ2-3 and V is TRBV13; D remains ambiguous. The V gene lost 5 bases and the J gene lost 3 bases, with 9 bases spanning the gap. Germline CDR1 reads PRHDT; CDR2 reads FYEKMQ (reference sequence). The CDR3 has 13 amino acids. The chain's CDR3 is CASSQSRTDTQYF. The CDR3 DNA sequence: TGTGCCAGCAGCCAATCTAGGACAGATACGCAGTATTTT.

The chain employs TRBV6-6 and TRBJ1-2; the match to TRBD1 covers 8 bases. V shed 7 bases, J shed 4 bases, and the junction held 5 bases outside the gene matches. CDR1 MNHNY and CDR2 SVGAGI come from the germline V gene (reference sequence). This CDR3 region has 13 residues. Here the CDR3 reads CASTYGQGYGYTF. The CDR3 coding sequence is TGTGCCAGCACATACGGACAGGGCTATGGCTACACCTTC.

V usage is TRBV5-6 and J usage is TRBJ1-5; D is unclear. The CDR3 totals 14 residues. Germline V CDR1 and CDR2: SGHDT, YYEEEE. V was shortened by 0 bases and J by 0 bases, with 4 bases between the two germline ends. CDR3 residues: CASSLAYSNQPQHF. Written as DNA, the CDR3 is TGTGCCAGCAGCTTGGCTTATAGCAATCAGCCCCAGCATTTT.

Points on this clone: The same CDR3 is also encoded by other DNA sequences in this sample. The CDR3 DNA is TGTGCCATCAGTGAGTCACTGTACGAGCAGTACTTC. It translates to CAISESLYEQYF. This chain uses TRBV10-3 with TRBJ2-7; no clear D. Per germline, CDR1 ENHRY and CDR2 SYGVKD. The CDR3 totals 12 residues. V dropped 0 bases and J dropped 4 bases, with 4 bases sitting between them.

This chain connects TRBV5-4 to TRBJ2-2; maybe TRBD1 (6 bases). CDR1 SGHNT and CDR2 YYREEE come from the germline V gene (reference sequence). Trimming removed 5 bases at V and 6 bases at J, with 14 bases between. The CDR3 totals 14 residues. Written as DNA, the CDR3 is TGTGCCAGCAGTTTAACAGGGAAGTCCGGGGAGCTGTTTTTT. Amino acid sequence: CASSLTGKSGELFF.

The rearrangement joins TRBV27 to TRBJ1-6; D may be TRBD1 (5 bases). This CDR3 is 15 amino acids long. Germline values: CDR1 MNHEY, CDR2 SMNVEV (reference sequence). Between the trimmed V and J ends, which lost 0 bases and 9 bases, there was a span of 12 bases. The CDR3 bases are TGTGCCAGCAGTTTATCACCGGGGGACCCTTCACCCCTCCACTTT. Amino acid sequence: CASSLSPGDPSPLHF.

The chain couples TRBV2 to TRBJ1-5, with TRBD1 matching 7 bases. Germline CDR1 SNHLY, CDR2 FYNNEI. The V segment lost 4 bases and the J segment 4 bases; nucleotides outside the gene matches: 10. The CDR3 is made up of 16 amino acids. In DNA, the CDR3 is TGTGCCAGCAGTGTTACAGGGGTTTTGATAAATCAGCCCCAGCATTTT. Its protein is CASSVTGVLINQPQHF.

This chain links TRBV9 with TRBJ2-3; 13 bases line up with TRBD2. The CDR3 runs 17 residues. After removal of 4 bases from V and 4 bases from J, the junction contained 9 bases not matched to a gene. In germline, CDR1 is SGDLS, CDR2 YYNGEE. This CDR3 is CASSPPRTSGGADTQYF. The CDR3 DNA is TGTGCCAGCAGCCCCCCCAGGACTAGCGGGGGAGCAGATACGCAGTATTTT.

CDR3 sequence reads: CASSQDLGLAFYNEQFF. The DNA of the CDR3 is TGCGCCAGCAGCCAAGATTTGGGACTAGCCTTCTACAATGAGCAGTTCTTC. The chain recombines TRBV4-3 with TRBJ2-1; 9 bases map to TRBD2. J lost 3 bases, V lost 0 bases, and 6 bases had no gene match. This CDR3 contains 17 residues. Looked up from germline, CDR1 is LGHNA and CDR2 is YSLEER.

This chain's CDR3 is CASSLLGTGVTDTQYF. In DNA, the CDR3 is TGTGCCAGTAGCCTACTCGGGACAGGGGTCACAGATACGCAGTATTTT. V usage is TRBV19 and J usage is TRBJ2-3; 10 nucleotides align to TRBD1. In germline, CDR1 is LNHDA, CDR2 SQIVND (reference sequence). CDR3 length: 16 residues. Trimming took 6 bases from V and 2 from J; bases not matched to a gene: 8.

The gene calls are TRBV9 and TRBJ2-1; possible D gene TRBD2, 6 bases. This CDR3 is 15 amino acids long. Germline CDR1 is SGDLS and CDR2 is YYNGEE. The V and J ends lost 0 bases and 6 bases respectively, with 13 bases between them. CDR3: CASSVVHGDFNEQFF. The CDR3 DNA reads TGTGCCAGCAGCGTAGTCCACGGGGACTTCAATGAGCAGTTCTTC.

This clone was counted once. This chain joins TRBV30 and TRBJ1-5, with D uncertain. This CDR3 region has 14 residues. Trimming shortened V by 4 bases and J by 2 bases, and 12 bases separated the two germline ends. Germline V gene sequence: CDR1 GTSNPN, CDR2 SVGIG (reference sequence). DNA for the CDR3: TGTGCCTGGAATTCGGGCGGGGGCAATCAGCCCCAGCATTTT. It yields the protein CAWNSGGGNQPQHF. The entire variable domain, with the rest obtained from reference TRBV30 and TRBJ1-5, is as follows: SQTIHQWPATLVQPVGSPLSLECTVEGTSNPNLYWYRQAAGRGLQLLFYSVGIGQISSEVPQNLSASRPQDRQFILSSKKLLLSDSGFYLCAWNSGGGNQPQHFGDGTRLSIL.